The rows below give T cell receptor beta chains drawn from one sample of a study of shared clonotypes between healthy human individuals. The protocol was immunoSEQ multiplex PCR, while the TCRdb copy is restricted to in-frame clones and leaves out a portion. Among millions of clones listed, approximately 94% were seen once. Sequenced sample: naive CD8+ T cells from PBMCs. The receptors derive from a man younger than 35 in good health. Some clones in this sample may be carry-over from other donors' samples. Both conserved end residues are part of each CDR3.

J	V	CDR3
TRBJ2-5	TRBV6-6	CASLDREGTQYF
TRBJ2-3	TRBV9	CASSVTGALSDTQYF
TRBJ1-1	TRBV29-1	CSALKGLGAFF
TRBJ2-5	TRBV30	CAWSVTGLAGETQYF
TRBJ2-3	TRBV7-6	CASGDREVDTQYF
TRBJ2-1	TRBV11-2	CASSLISNEQFF
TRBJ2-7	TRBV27	CASSFGTTGYEQYF
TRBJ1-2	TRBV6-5	CASSYSEGGYGYTF
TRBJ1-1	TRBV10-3	CAISVSGVATEAFF
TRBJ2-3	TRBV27	CASSLWRSTDTQYF
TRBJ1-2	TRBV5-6	CASTTPRGGDYGYTF
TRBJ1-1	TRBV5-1	CASSLAVADLNTEAFF
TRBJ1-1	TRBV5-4	CASSLESDRVPGWTEAFF
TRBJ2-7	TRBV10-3	CAISAWDGSYEQYF
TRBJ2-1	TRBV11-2	CASSLARTISEGEQFF
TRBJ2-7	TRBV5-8	CASSSHEGEQYF
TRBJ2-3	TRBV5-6	CASSLIGGNATDTQYF
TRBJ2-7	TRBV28	CASSFSGNPYEQYF
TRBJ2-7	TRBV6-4	CASSPSPSLEQYF
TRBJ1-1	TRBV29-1	CSATPASGTEAFF
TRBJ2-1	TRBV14	CASSQGSRGGEQFF
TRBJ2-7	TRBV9	CASSVLGTGAYEQYF
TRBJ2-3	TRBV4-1	CASSPPGLGTDTQYF
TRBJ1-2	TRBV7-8	CASSLEPLGVRNGYTF
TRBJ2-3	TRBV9	CASSGEYPIAGGLGDTQYF
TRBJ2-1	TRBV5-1	CASSLTSGIYNEQFF
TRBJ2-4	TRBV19	CASSIPKNIQYF
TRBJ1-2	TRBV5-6	CASTETRTVGVSYTF
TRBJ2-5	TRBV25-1	CASASSGTLKYQETQYF
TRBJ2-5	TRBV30	CAWSVRVAGLQETQYF
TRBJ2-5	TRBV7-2	CASSLERVSIQETQYF
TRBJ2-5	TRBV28	CASSLLQPGLGETQYF
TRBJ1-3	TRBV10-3	CAISEGRTGSGNTIYF
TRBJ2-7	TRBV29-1	CSVEGGDLPGWEQYF
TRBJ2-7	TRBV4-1	CASSQGVTSSYEQYF
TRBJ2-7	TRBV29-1	CSVEPTGSYEQYF
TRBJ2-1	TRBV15	CATSRAGRNNEQFF
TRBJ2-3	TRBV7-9	CASSLGLAVTDTQYF
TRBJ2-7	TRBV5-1	CASSLQSGNEQYF
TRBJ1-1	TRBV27	CASITGANTEAFF
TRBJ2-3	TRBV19	CASSIVGGSTDTQYF
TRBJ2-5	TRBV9	CASSPRGSGRVETQYF